The T cell receptor beta chain described here comes from a study of blood T cell repertoires in COVID-19. Looking at the study overall: The study drew acute and convalescent COVID-19 samples from the United States, Italy and Spain. The analysed material was cDNA or gDNA that came from T cells, B-cell-depleted T cells, or PBMCs.

In the original analysis: Scientists estimated how many nucleated cells there were by amplifying reference gene primers. Sequenced by immunoSEQ multiplex PCR; TCRdb stores in-frame clones only, minus some. The V and J calls and the clone size are those of that table, but D and trimming were determined from the DNA. The sample carries some 70,000 clones, around 89% recorded once. Trimming removed 2 bases from V and 7 bases from J; junction bases left unmatched: 11. The CDR3 has 17 amino acids. Germline V gene sequence: CDR1 SGHRS, CDR2 YFSETQ. The chain combines TRBV5-1 with TRBJ2-5; 13 bases agree with TRBD2. Sample: peripheral blood. This receptor was identified in a man between 60 and 75 years old with acute or convalescent COVID-19. The CDR3 here is CASSFDGLAGVTATQYF. The DNA of the CDR3 is TGCGCCAGCAGCTTTGATGGACTAGCGGGAGTTACTGCGACCCAGTACTTC.